These 2 T cell receptor beta chains were all obtained from the same sample, sequenced in a study of T cell responses to AZD1222 COVID-19 vaccine. Sequencing used immunoSEQ multiplex PCR; TCRdb keeps in-frame clones, though not all of them. Of around 60,000 clones listed, under 95% are singletons. Sequences were derived from peripheral blood, sampled 28 days after the second dose of the MenACWY control vaccine. The receptor source for this set is an adult who received the MenACWY meningococcal vaccine as a control.

This chain joins TRBV28 and TRBJ1-4, with TRBD1 matching over 10 bases. This CDR3 region has 17 residues. In germline, CDR1 is MDHEN, CDR2 SYDVKM. J gave up 0 bases and V 7 bases, and 8 bases lay outside the gene matches. CDR3 in amino acids: CASTSGQGWPTNEKLFF. CDR3 bases: TGTGCCAGCACCTCGGGACAGGGGTGGCCAACTAATGAAAAACTGTTTTTT.

The table lists this clone with a few counts. The V call is TRBV7-6, the J call TRBJ1-3; TRBD1 aligns across 10 bases. V trimming: 4 bases; J trimming: 0 bases; junction bases outside the gene matches: 6. This CDR3 spans 17 amino acids. Germline V gene lookup returns CDR1 SGHVS and CDR2 FNYEAQ. The CDR3 DNA is TGTGCCAGCAGCTCCAGGACAGGGGGGGACTCTGGAAACACCATATATTTT. Protein sequence: CASSSRTGGDSGNTIYF.